Below, one T cell receptor beta chain is given with its context. TCRdb recomputed calls from the RACE reads with MiXCR, one row per CDR3 protein. This table holds 200,000 to 300,000 distinct CDR3 sequences, more than 6.5% found once. The sample belongs to a study of human T cells and chemical hapten exposure. The germline V gene has CDR1 MNHEY and CDR2 SMNVEV (reference sequence). The length of the CDR3 is 14 residues. Trimming cost V 6 bases and J 8 bases; bases outside gene matches: 9. Time point given: pre-sensitization, week 0. Treatment described: therapeutic diphenylcyclopropenone sensitization with weekly scalp DPC.

This rearrangement joins TRBV27 to TRBJ1-1, with 10 bases fitting TRBD1. The source material was whole blood, sampled in connection with sensitization to the hapten diphenylcyclopropenone (DPC). The origin of this receptor is a woman aged 35 to 49 with alopecia areata. Some clones in this sample may be carry-over from other donors' samples. The CDR3 spells CASRPRDRGLEAFF. DNA for the CDR3: TGTGCCAGCAGGCCCCGGGACAGGGGATTGGAAGCTTTCTTT.